This entry lists 20 T cell receptor beta chains sequenced from one sample in a study of Ad26.COV2.S vaccination and SARS-CoV-2 variants. The assay was immunoSEQ multiplex PCR, and TCRdb's table has in-frame clones only and misses some. The sample carries about 350,000 clones, roughly 85% recorded once. Noted treatment: 15 to 20 received Ad26.COV2.S at low or high dose, single or two shots; about five received placebo; per-sample allocation not given. Sampling was done on day 63 after the first vaccine or placebo injection. The material sequenced was peripheral blood, taken in a trial of Ad26.COV2.S vaccine versus placebo. These receptors were obtained from a person aged 18 to 59 who received the Ad26.COV2.S COVID-19 vaccine or a placebo.

The CDR3 coding sequence is TGTGCCAGCAGTCGGACGGAGTGGGACACCGGGGAGCTGTTTTTT. It translates to CASSRTEWDTGELFF. V is TRBV3-1 (or the pseudogene TRBV3-2) and J is TRBJ2-2; D unclear. The ends were cut back, 6 bases at V and 3 bases at J, with 14 bases in the middle. The CDR3 covers 15 residues. Looked up from germline, CDR1 is LGHDT and CDR2 is YNNKEL (reference sequence).

This clone was seen ten or more times. This chain links TRBV28 with TRBJ2-7; D call uncertain. The CDR3 spans 12 residues. V shed 5 bases and J shed 2 bases, with 7 bases lying between them. Germline loops: CDR1 MDHEN, CDR2 SYDVKM. CDR3 nucleotides: TGTGCCAGCAGTCTCAATCCCTACGAGCAGTACTTC. It is translated as CASSLNPYEQYF.

The chain couples TRBV15 to TRBJ1-3; TRBD1 agrees at 7 bases. The CDR3 is 16 residues long. V gave up 0 bases and J gave up 4 bases; unmatched junction bases: 6. CDR1 is LNHNV and CDR2 is YYDKDF in the germline V gene (reference sequence). The CDR3 DNA reads TGTGCCACCAGCAGAGACAGAACAGGGGCCGGAAACACCATATATTTT. The encoded protein is CATSRDRTGAGNTIYF.

This clone showed up just a few times. The chain carries TRBV30 and TRBJ1-6, with D possibly TRBD1 on 5 matching bases. The germline CDR1 and CDR2 sequences are GTSNPN and SVGIG (reference sequence). Trimming took 5 bases from V and 5 from J, leaving 10 bases between them. The CDR3 consists of 13 residues. DNA for the CDR3: TGTGCCTGGGGGGGGAACAATAATTCACCCCTCCACTTT. Translating it yields CAWGGNNNSPLHF.

V gene TRBV28 combines with J gene TRBJ2-1; D is uncertain. Trimming took 4 bases from V and 4 from J, leaving 17 bases between them. The germline V gene has CDR1 MDHEN and CDR2 SYDVKM. The CDR3 has 16 residues. CDR3 DNA sequence: TGTGCCAGCAGTTCCCCACATACCACGGATTACAATGAGCAGTTCTTC. Translation: CASSSPHTTDYNEQFF.

This clone was picked up one time. The chain joins TRBV6-5 to TRBJ2-7, with D hard to call. Trimming took 2 bases from V and 1 from J, leaving 6 bases between them. The CDR3 consists of 13 residues. Germline V gene data show CDR1 as MNHEY and CDR2 as SVGAGI. The CDR3 is CASSYSQSYEQYF. As DNA, the CDR3 is TGTGCCAGCAGTTACAGTCAGTCCTACGAGCAGTACTTC.

Written as DNA, the CDR3 is TGTGCCAGCAGCTTCCCCTGGGGGCAAAAAGATACGCAGTATTTT. This sequence encodes CASSFPWGQKDTQYF. This chain links TRBV11-2 with TRBJ2-3; tentative D call: TRBD1 (6 bases). Germline CDR1 is SGHAT and CDR2 is FQNNGV. The CDR3 runs 15 residues. Trimming removed 3 bases from V and 5 bases from J, with 15 bases in between.

This clone came up once. This chain uses TRBV6-1 with TRBJ1-1, with TRBD1 as a possible D gene (5 bases). The germline V gene has CDR1 MNHNS and CDR2 SASEGT. V shed 3 bases and J shed 4 bases, with 15 bases lying between them. The CDR3 runs 15 residues. The CDR3 region has the DNA TGTGCCAGCAGTGACGGACGATGGGGGGTCACTGAAGCTTTCTTT. The encoded protein is CASSDGRWGVTEAFF.

The chain employs TRBV18 and TRBJ2-7, with 10 bases matching TRBD1. Germline CDR1 and CDR2: KGHSH and LQKENI. CDR3 size: 15 residues. Trimming took 6 bases from V and 6 from J; bases not matched to a gene: 11. CDR3 residues: CASSSEGTGDLEQYF. CDR3 DNA: TGTGCCAGCTCCTCTGAGGGGACAGGGGATCTCGAGCAGTACTTC.

V is TRBV10-1 and J is TRBJ2-7, with 9 bases that match TRBD2. V lost 4 bases to trimming and J lost 0 bases; unmatched junction nucleotides: 4. In germline, CDR1 is WNHNN, CDR2 SYGVQD (reference sequence). This CDR3 has 15 residues. CDR3 nucleotide sequence: TGCGCCAGCAGTGGCGGGGGGGGGAGCTCCTACGAGCAGTACTTC. Amino acids: CASSGGGGSSYEQYF.

This chain connects TRBV18 to TRBJ2-3; D gene uncertain. Germline V CDR1 and CDR2: KGHSH, LQKENI. This CDR3 region has 15 residues. Trimming took 0 bases from V and 0 from J, leaving 7 bases between them. The CDR3 DNA follows: TGTGCCAGCTCACCACCGGGGTTTAGCACAGATACGCAGTATTTT. It yields the protein CASSPPGFSTDTQYF.

This clone was seen just once. This rearrangement joins TRBV12-1 to TRBJ1-5. TRBV12-1 is a listed pseudogene. The CDR3 extends over 14 amino acids. CDR3 loop: CASSPREGNQPQHF. As DNA, the CDR3 is TGTGCCAGCAGCCCTAGGGAGGGCAATCAGCCCCAGCATTTT.

The chain employs TRBV20-1 and TRBJ1-3, with D unresolved. With 3 bases removed from V and 4 bases from J, the gap between germline ends came to 7 bases. CDR3 length: 12 residues. CDR1 is DFQATT and CDR2 is SNEGSKA in the germline V gene (reference sequence). CDR3 amino acids: CSASAPGNTIYF. The DNA of the CDR3 is TGCAGTGCTAGTGCCCCAGGAAACACCATATATTTT.

This rearrangement joins TRBV18 to TRBJ2-2; D not certain. The ends were cut back, 0 bases at V and 6 bases at J, with 14 bases in the middle. From germline, CDR1 is KGHSH and CDR2 LQKENI. The CDR3 spans 16 residues. CDR3 region: CASSPPNGSVAGELFF. The DNA of the CDR3 is TGTGCCAGCTCACCACCGAATGGTAGTGTGGCCGGGGAGCTGTTTTTT.

This chain uses TRBV11-2 with TRBJ1-6, with no clear D. Trimming removed 1 base from V and 10 bases from J, with 5 bases in between. Germline V gene sequence: CDR1 SGHAT, CDR2 FQNNGV. This CDR3 is 12 amino acids long. The CDR3 DNA follows: TGTGCCAGCAGCTTAGCCTCCTCACCCCTCCACTTT. The encoded protein is CASSLASSPLHF.

The rearrangement uses TRBV19 and TRBJ1-6; D possibly corresponds to TRBD1 (5 bases). The CDR3 contains 17 residues. Trimming cost V 5 bases and J 5 bases, with 19 bases left between them. The V gene's germline CDR1 is LNHDA and CDR2 SQIVND (reference sequence). Here the CDR3 reads CASSPQGLTTNNSPLHF. CDR3 nucleotides: TGTGCCAGTAGTCCCCAGGGACTTACCACGAATAATTCACCCCTCCACTTT.

The genes are TRBV15 and TRBJ2-3; possibly TRBD2 for D (5 bases). The length of the CDR3 is 16 residues. Deletions cut 3 bases from V and 7 bases from J, with 20 bases between. In germline, CDR1 is LNHNV, CDR2 YYDKDF (reference sequence). The CDR3 loop is CATSSSPTGSRNTQYF. The CDR3 nucleotides read TGTGCCACCAGCAGTAGCCCAACGGGAAGTAGAAATACGCAGTATTTT.

The genes are TRBV9 and TRBJ2-7; no clear D gene. Trimming removed 0 bases from V and 2 bases from J, with 9 bases in between. The CDR3 is 14 amino acids. CDR1 is SGDLS, CDR2 YYNGEE, per germline. The CDR3 spells CASSVDGSPYEQYF. The CDR3 DNA is TGTGCCAGCAGCGTAGATGGCAGTCCCTACGAGCAGTACTTC. Using reference TRBV9 and TRBJ2-7 for the parts outside the CDR3, the full variable domain is DSGVTQTPKHLITATGQRVTLRCSPRSGDLSVYWYQQSLDQGLQFLIQYYNGEERAKGNILERFSAQQFPDLHSELNLSSLELGDSALYFCASSVDGSPYEQYFGPGTRLTVT.

This chain links TRBV18 with TRBJ2-5; D remains unclear. Germline V gene data show CDR1 as KGHSH and CDR2 as LQKENI. Trimming cost V 5 bases and J 2 bases, with 9 bases left between them. The CDR3 is 13 residues long. The CDR3 sequence: CASSASIQETQYF. In nucleotides, the CDR3 is TGTGCCAGCTCAGCTTCAATTCAAGAGACCCAGTACTTC.

This clone was observed a few times. This chain joins TRBV3-1 (or the pseudogene TRBV3-2) and TRBJ2-4; D not certain. The germline V gene encodes CDR1 LGHDT and CDR2 YNNKEL (reference sequence). This CDR3 is 13 amino acids long. V gave up 3 bases and J gave up 2 bases, with 5 bases separating them. CDR3 DNA sequence: TGTGCCAGCAGCCAGGGAACCAAAAACATTCAGTACTTC. This encodes CASSQGTKNIQYF.